These 18 T cell receptor beta chains were sequenced from one sample in a study of prognosis after radiotherapy for stage I lung cancer. It was by two-round multiplex PCR that TCR beta CDR3 was amplified from genomic DNA. Specific primers for each TRBV and TRBJ gene were what first-round PCR used. TCRdb reprocessed the multiplex PCR reads via MiXCR and lists one record per CDR3 protein. The sample contains roughly 27,000 distinct CDR3 sequences, 46% of which appear only once. Sequenced material: PBMCs, taken before or after stereotactic body radiation therapy (not recorded which). The receptor set was obtained from a donor aged 50 or older with non-small cell lung cancer.

In regard to this clonotype: Given a much more abundant clone one base away, this may be a read error. The V gene is TRBV27, the J gene TRBJ2-4; 11 bases align to TRBD1. V lost 8 bases to trimming and J lost 7 bases; unmatched junction nucleotides: 7. This CDR3 contains 14 residues. Germline CDR1 MNHEY, CDR2 SMNVEV (reference sequence). Here the CDR3 reads CASWTGGYVNIQYF. In DNA, the CDR3 is TGTGCCAGCTGGACAGGGGGCTATGTGAACATTCAGTACTTC.

To note about this clonotype: This likely came from a read error, as a far larger clone is one base away. This rearrangement joins TRBV12-3 or TRBV12-4 to TRBJ2-2; unclear D gene. Trimming took 6 bases from V and 2 from J, leaving 13 bases between them. The CDR3 sequence is 15 residues long. The chain's CDR3 is CASSLIRPNTGELFF. CDR3 nucleotide sequence: TGTGCCAGCAGCCTTATCCGGCCTAACACCGGGGAGCTGTTTTTT.

By share, this clonotype ranks as medium-sized. The V and J genes are TRBV25-1 and TRBJ2-1, with TRBD1 matching over 11 bases. V dropped 2 bases and J dropped 5; count of bases not matched to a gene: 5. CDR3 length: 16 amino acids. Per germline, CDR1 MGHDK and CDR2 SYGVNS. The CDR3 is CASSEPGTGGNNEQFF. The CDR3, as DNA: TGTGCCAGCAGTGAACCCGGGACAGGGGGTAACAATGAGCAGTTCTTC.

This clonotype has a count of ten or more. The chain is built from TRBV18 and TRBJ1-5; D is possibly TRBD1 (5 bases). The CDR3 is 17 residues long. CDR1 KGHSH and CDR2 LQKENI come from the germline V gene. V lost 4 bases to trimming and J lost 0 bases, with 16 bases between them. Here the CDR3 reads CASSRDRDPYSNQPQHF. The CDR3 DNA sequence: TGTGCCAGCTCACGGGACCGGGACCCTTATAGCAATCAGCCCCAGCATTTT. Looking up the rest from reference TRBV18 and TRBJ1-5 gives the full variable domain: NAGVMQNPRHLVRRRGQEARLRCSPMKGHSHVYWYRQLPEEGLKFMVYLQKENIIDESGMPKERFSAEFPKEGPSILRIQQVVRGDSAAYFCASSRDRDPYSNQPQHFGDGTRLSIL.

Relative to its sample, this clonotype is medium-sized. The chain links TRBV6-1 to TRBJ1-1; 7 bases agree with TRBD1. The germline V gene has CDR1 MNHNS and CDR2 SASEGT. This CDR3 is 14 amino acids long. The trim removed 5 bases at V and 10 bases at J, leaving 13 bases unmatched. The DNA for the CDR3 is TGTGCCAGCAGTAGGGGACAGAAGGTAACGGGAGCTTTCTTT. Its protein is CASSRGQKVTGAFF.

This clonotype was picked up many times. The V and J genes are TRBV13 and TRBJ1-5, with D unclear. Trimming pared 0 bases from V and 1 base from J, leaving 10 bases between. The length of the CDR3 is 16 residues. Germline V lookup: CDR1 PRHDT, CDR2 FYEKMQ (reference sequence). The CDR3 is CASSLGGGRSNQPQHF. In nucleotides, the CDR3 is TGTGCCAGCAGCTTAGGCGGTGGACGGAGCAATCAGCCCCAGCATTTT.

This clonotype appeared a single time. The V and J genes are TRBV20-1 and TRBJ2-3; 7 nucleotides match TRBD2. V trimming: 3 bases; J trimming: 12 bases; junction bases outside the gene matches: 12. The CDR3 runs to 13 residues. Germline lookup yields CDR1 DFQATT and CDR2 SNEGSKA (reference sequence). CDR3 nucleotide sequence: TGCAGTGCTAGGTCCTCGGGGGGAGGTACTCAGTATTTT. Its translation is CSARSSGGGTQYF.

This clonotype was detected many times. The genes are TRBV7-3 and TRBJ2-1; D might be TRBD1 (5 bases). The CDR3 runs 18 residues. Trimming shortened V by 1 base and J by 6 bases, and 22 bases separated the two germline ends. Germline V lookup: CDR1 SGHTA, CDR2 FQGTGA. CDR3 DNA: TGTGCCAGCAGCTTAAATGTGAATCTTCCCGGTCAGGGCAATGAGCAGTTCTTC. Protein product: CASSLNVNLPGQGNEQFF.

This clonotype has at least ten counts. The V gene is TRBV28, the J gene TRBJ1-3; D unresolved. V dropped 8 bases and J dropped 3 bases, with 20 bases sitting between them. This CDR3 comprises 16 residues. CDR1 and CDR2 from the germline V gene are MDHEN and SYDVKM. CDR3 nucleotides: TGTGCCAGCGGCTATCATGGACCTGGCTTTGGAAACACCATATATTTT. This codes for CASGYHGPGFGNTIYF.

The chain uses TRBV9 and TRBJ2-1; 7 bases are a match to TRBD1. This CDR3 is 14 amino acids long. The ends lost 4 bases at V and 3 bases at J; junction bases unmatched: 4. Germline V lookup: CDR1 SGDLS, CDR2 YYNGEE. CDR3: CASSPRQGYNEQFF. The CDR3 DNA reads TGTGCCAGCAGCCCTCGACAGGGCTACAATGAGCAGTTCTTC.

The rearrangement links TRBV19 to TRBJ2-1, with 9 bases lining up with TRBD1. Germline V gene lookup returns CDR1 LNHDA and CDR2 SQIVND (reference sequence). V was clipped by 5 bases and J by 5 bases; unmatched bases: 13. This CDR3 has 17 amino acids. CDR3 in DNA: TGTGCCAGTAGTTCCCGGGACAGGGTAGGCTGTGACAATGAGCAGTTCTTC. It specifies CASSSRDRVGCDNEQFF.

V is TRBV6-2 or TRBV6-3 and J is TRBJ2-7, with 7 bases fitting TRBD1. CDR1 and CDR2 (germline): MNHEY, SVGEGT. Losses at the gene ends were 9 bases for V and 1 base for J; bases not matched to a gene: 9. The length of the CDR3 is 14 residues. The CDR3 DNA is TGTGCCAGAAGTACGACAGGGCCTTCCTACGAGCAGTACTTC. This sequence encodes CARSTTGPSYEQYF.

As to this clonotype: A read error is the likely source, as a far larger clone sits one nucleotide away. The gene calls are TRBV6-9 and TRBJ2-3; D tentatively fits TRBD1 or TRBD2 (5 bases each). Germline lookup yields CDR1 MNHGY and CDR2 SVAAGI. The CDR3 runs 16 residues. With 3 bases removed from V and 5 bases from J, the gap between germline ends came to 18 bases. The CDR3 DNA sequence: TGTGCCAGCAGTTACTTGCCGGGACGGGCTCTAGATACGCAGTATTTT. It specifies CASSYLPGRALDTQYF.

This clonotype was detected ten times or more. This sequence joins TRBV5-6 and TRBJ2-3; D is unclear. The V end lost 4 bases, the J end lost 6 bases, and 21 bases lay between the germline ends. The CDR3 covers 16 residues. Per the germline V gene, CDR1 is SGHDT and CDR2 is YYEEEE. This CDR3 reads CASSPVVISTTDTQYF. The DNA for the CDR3 is TGTGCCAGCAGCCCGGTGGTTATCTCCACGACGGATACGCAGTATTTT. Looking up the rest from reference TRBV5-6 and TRBJ2-3 gives the full variable domain: DAGVTQSPTHLIKTRGQQVTLRCSPKSGHDTVSWYQQALGQGPQFIFQYYEEEERQRGNFPDRFSGHQFPNYSSELNVNALLLGDSALYLCASSPVVISTTDTQYFGPGTRLTVL.

Regarding this clonotype: The junction shows a germline mismatch at one end, possibly a read error. The rearrangement joins TRBV12-3 or TRBV12-4 to TRBJ1-1; maybe TRBD1 (6 bases). The CDR3 has 14 amino acids. As DNA, the CDR3 is TGTGCCAGCAGCCTACAGGGCCGGAACACTGGAGCTCTCTTT. It specifies CASSLQGRNTGALF.

The chain carries TRBV11-2 and TRBJ2-7; D might be TRBD1 (6 bases). Germline V gene lookup returns CDR1 SGHAT and CDR2 FQNNGV. CDR3 length: 14 amino acids. Trimming removed 5 bases at V and 3 bases at J, with 14 bases between. CDR3 sequence reads: CASSEGGGSYEQYF. CDR3 coding DNA: TGTGCCAGCAGCGAAGGGGGTGGGAGCTACGAGCAGTACTTC.

Many counts were recorded for this clonotype. The CDR3 nucleotides read TGTGCCACCAACCCCATACCCACGAACACTGAAGCTTTCTTT. Translation gives CATNPIPTNTEAFF. This sequence joins TRBV15 and TRBJ1-1; no reliable D call. V was cut by 7 bases and J by 1 base, with 13 bases left in between. CDR1 LNHNV and CDR2 YYDKDF come from the germline V gene (reference sequence). This CDR3 contains 14 residues.

In its sample, this clonotype was seen many times. This sequence joins TRBV27 and TRBJ2-7; D is perhaps TRBD2 (6 bases). Germline V gene data show CDR1 as MNHEY and CDR2 as SMNVEV (reference sequence). The CDR3 consists of 14 residues. Trimming removed 5 bases at V and 8 bases at J, with 19 bases between. The CDR3 spells CASSPGTGFTKQYF. The CDR3 DNA sequence: TGTGCCAGCAGTCCCGGGACTGGGTTTACGAAGCAGTACTTC.